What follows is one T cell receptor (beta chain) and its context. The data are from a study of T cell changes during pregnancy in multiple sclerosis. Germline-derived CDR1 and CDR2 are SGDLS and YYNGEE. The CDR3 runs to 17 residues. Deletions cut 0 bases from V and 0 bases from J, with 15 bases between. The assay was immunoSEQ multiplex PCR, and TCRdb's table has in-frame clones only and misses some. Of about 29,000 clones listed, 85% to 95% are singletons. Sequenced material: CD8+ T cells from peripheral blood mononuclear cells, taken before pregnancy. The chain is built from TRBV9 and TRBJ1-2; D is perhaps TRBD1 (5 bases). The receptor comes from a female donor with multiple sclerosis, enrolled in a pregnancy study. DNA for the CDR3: TGTGCCAGCAGCGTAGATCCAGGGATGCCCACTAACTATGGCTACACCTTC. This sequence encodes CASSVDPGMPTNYGYTF.